This T cell receptor beta chain was sequenced in a study of blood T cell repertoires in COVID-19. In the study overall: The samples span acute and convalescent COVID-19 from the United States, Italy and Spain. In each case, the material was cDNA or gDNA derived from T cells, B-cell-depleted T cells, or PBMCs.

V was clipped by 4 bases and J by 3 bases; unmatched bases: 4. This CDR3 has 14 amino acids. Germline V gives CDR1 LNHDA, CDR2 SQIVND (reference sequence). Study processing details: Nucleated cell counts were estimated from reference gene primer amplification. The table came from immunoSEQ multiplex PCR; TCRdb's copy has only in-frame clones and leaves some out. The DNA was the basis for D and trimming; V, J and clone size are from that table. The repertoire holds nearly 200,000 clones, approximately 84% seen once, with 6.5% to 8.5% in the top ten. This clone was counted a single time. The sample consisted of peripheral blood. The TCR originated in a human donor with acute or convalescent COVID-19. The donor label of this sample is uncertain. The rearrangement joins TRBV19 to TRBJ1-2; 8 bases are a match to TRBD1. CDR3 sequence reads: CASSTGQGDYGYTF. The CDR3 DNA reads TGTGCCAGTAGTACCGGACAGGGTGACTATGGCTACACCTTC. Full variable domain (rest looked up from reference TRBV19 and TRBJ1-2): DGGITQSPKYLFRKEGQNVTLSCEQNLNHDAMYWYRQDPGQGLRLIYYSQIVNDFQKGDIAEGYSVSREKKESFPLTVTSAQKNPTAFYLCASSTGQGDYGYTFGSGTRLTVV.